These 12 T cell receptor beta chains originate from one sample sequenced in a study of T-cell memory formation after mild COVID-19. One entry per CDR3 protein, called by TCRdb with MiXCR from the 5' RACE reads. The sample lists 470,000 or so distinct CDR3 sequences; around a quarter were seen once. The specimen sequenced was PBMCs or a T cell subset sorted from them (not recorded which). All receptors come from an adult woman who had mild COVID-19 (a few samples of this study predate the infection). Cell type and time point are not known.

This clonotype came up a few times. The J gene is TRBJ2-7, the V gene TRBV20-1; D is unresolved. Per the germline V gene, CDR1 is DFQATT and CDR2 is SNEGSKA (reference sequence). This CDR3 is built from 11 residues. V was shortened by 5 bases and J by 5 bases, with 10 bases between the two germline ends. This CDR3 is CSAADVDEQYF. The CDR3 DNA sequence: TGCAGTGCTGCCGACGTTGACGAGCAGTACTTC.

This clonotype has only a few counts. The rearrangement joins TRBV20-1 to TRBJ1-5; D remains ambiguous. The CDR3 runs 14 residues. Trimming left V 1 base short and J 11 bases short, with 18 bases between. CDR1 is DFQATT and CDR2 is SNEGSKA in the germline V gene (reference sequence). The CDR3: CSARGLRGVTAQHF. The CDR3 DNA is TGCAGTGCTAGAGGCCTCCGCGGGGTAACGGCCCAGCATTTT.

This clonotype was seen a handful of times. Here the CDR3 reads CASSSLDGTGLETQYF. The CDR3 region has the DNA TGCGCCAGCAGCTCCCTTGACGGGACAGGGTTAGAGACCCAGTACTTC. V usage is TRBV5-1 and J usage is TRBJ2-5; 9 positions match TRBD1. The J segment lost 4 bases and the V segment lost 3 bases, leaving 10 bases of the junction unmatched. Per the germline V gene, CDR1 is SGHRS and CDR2 is YFSETQ. The CDR3 contains 16 residues.

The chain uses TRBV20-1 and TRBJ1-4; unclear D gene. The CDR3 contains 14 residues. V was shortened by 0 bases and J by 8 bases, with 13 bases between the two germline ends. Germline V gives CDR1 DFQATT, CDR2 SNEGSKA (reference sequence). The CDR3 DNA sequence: TGCAGTGCTAGAGACCCCAACGAATTCGAAAAACTGTTTTTT. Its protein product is CSARDPNEFEKLFF.

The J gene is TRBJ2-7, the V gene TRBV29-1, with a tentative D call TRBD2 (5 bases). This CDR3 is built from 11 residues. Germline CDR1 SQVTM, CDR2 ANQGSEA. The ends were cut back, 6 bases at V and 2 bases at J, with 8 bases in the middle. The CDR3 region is CSVVTTYEQYF. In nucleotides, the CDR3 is TGCAGCGTCGTGACTACCTACGAGCAGTACTTC.

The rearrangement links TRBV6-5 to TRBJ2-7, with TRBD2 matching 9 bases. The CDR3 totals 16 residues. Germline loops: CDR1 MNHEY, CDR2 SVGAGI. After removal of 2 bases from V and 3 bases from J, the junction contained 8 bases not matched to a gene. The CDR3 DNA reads TGTGCCAGCAGTTACGGTTCGACTAGCGGTAGCTACGAGCAGTACTTC. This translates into CASSYGSTSGSYEQYF.

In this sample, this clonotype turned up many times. The CDR3 DNA follows: TGCGCCAGCAGCGTACCGGGACAGTCCTACAATGAGCAGTTCTTC. Translating it yields CASSVPGQSYNEQFF. This sequence joins TRBV4-1 and TRBJ2-1; TRBD1 matches 7 bases. Germline CDR1 and CDR2: MGHRA and YSYEKL. Trimming at V came to 5 bases and at J to 1 base, leaving 5 bases not matched to a gene. This CDR3 spans 15 amino acids.

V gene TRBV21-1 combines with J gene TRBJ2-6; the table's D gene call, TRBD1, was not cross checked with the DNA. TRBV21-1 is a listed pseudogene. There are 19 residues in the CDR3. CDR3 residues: CASGYRQTLNNSGANVLTF. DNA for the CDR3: TGTGCCAGCGGCTATCGACAGACACTGAATAACTCTGGGGCCAACGTCCTGACTTTC.

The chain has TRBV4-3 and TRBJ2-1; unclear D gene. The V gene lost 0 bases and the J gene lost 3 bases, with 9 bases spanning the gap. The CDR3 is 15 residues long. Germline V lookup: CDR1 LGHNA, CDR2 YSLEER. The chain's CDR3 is CASSQDPRLYNEQFF. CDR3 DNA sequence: TGCGCCAGCAGCCAAGATCCTAGACTCTACAATGAGCAGTTCTTC.

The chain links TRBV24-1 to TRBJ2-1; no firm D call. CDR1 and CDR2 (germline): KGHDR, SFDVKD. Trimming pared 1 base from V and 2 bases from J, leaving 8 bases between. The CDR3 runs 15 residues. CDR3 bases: TGTGCCACCAGTGATTTAGTAGAGGCCTACAATGAGCAGTTCTTC. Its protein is CATSDLVEAYNEQFF.

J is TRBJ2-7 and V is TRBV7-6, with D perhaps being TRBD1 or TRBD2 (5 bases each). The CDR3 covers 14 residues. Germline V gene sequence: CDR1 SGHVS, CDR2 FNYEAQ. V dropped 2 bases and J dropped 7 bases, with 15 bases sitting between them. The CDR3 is CASSLRGGPGEQYF. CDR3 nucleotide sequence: TGTGCCAGCAGCTTACGGGGCGGACCGGGGGAGCAGTACTTC.

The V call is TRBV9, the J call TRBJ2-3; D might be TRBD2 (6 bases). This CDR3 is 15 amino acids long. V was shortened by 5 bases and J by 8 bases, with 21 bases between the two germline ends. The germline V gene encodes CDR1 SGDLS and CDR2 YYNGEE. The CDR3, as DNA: TGTGCCAGCAGAAAAGGGAGAACGGGGGAAGCTACGCAGTATTTT. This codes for CASRKGRTGEATQYF.